This T cell receptor (beta chain) came from a study of blood T cell repertoires in COVID-19. Background on the study: Samples of COVID-19 (acute and convalescent) were obtained from the United States, Italy and Spain. T cells, B-cell-depleted T cells, or PBMCs provided the cDNA or gDNA that served as material.

CDR3 length: 11 residues. The germline CDR1 and CDR2 sequences are MNHEY and SVGAGI. How the authors handled the data: Reference gene primer amplification gave nucleated cell count estimates. Produced via immunoSEQ multiplex PCR; TCRdb's table is partial and in-frame only. V and J calls and clone size are those listed in that table; D and trimming were worked out from the DNA. The table includes around 76,000 clones, approximately 90% detected once. The source is a man aged 55 to 70 with acute or convalescent COVID-19. The chain uses TRBV6-5 and TRBJ2-4, with 7 bases aligning to TRBD1. Sequenced sample: peripheral blood. CDR3 DNA: TGTGTCTCTAAACAGGGGAAGATTCAGTACTTC. Translating gives CVSKQGKIQYF.